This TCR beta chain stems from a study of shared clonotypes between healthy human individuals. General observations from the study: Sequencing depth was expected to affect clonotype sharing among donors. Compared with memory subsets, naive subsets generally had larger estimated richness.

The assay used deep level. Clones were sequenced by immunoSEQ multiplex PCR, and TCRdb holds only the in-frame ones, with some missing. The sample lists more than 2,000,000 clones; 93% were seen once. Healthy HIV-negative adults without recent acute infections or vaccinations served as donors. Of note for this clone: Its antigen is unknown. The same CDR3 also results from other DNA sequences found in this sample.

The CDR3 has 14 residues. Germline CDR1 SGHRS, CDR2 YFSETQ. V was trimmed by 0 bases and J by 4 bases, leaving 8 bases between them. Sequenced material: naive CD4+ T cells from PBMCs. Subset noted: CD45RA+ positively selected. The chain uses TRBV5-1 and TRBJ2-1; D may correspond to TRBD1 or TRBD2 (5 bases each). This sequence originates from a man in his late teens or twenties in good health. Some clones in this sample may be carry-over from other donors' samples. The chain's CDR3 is CASSLGGIYNEQFF. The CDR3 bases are TGCGCCAGCAGCTTGGGGGGGATTTACAATGAGCAGTTCTTC. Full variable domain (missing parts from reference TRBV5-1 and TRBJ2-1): KAGVTQTPRYLIKTRGQQVTLSCSPISGHRSVSWYQQTPGQGLQFLFEYFSETQRNKGNFPGRFSGRQFSNSRSEMNVSTLELGDSALYLCASSLGGIYNEQFFGPGTRLTVL.